This T cell receptor (beta chain) was profiled in a study of blood T cell repertoires in COVID-19. For the study at large: COVID-19 samples, acute and convalescent, were from the United States, Italy and Spain. T cells, B-cell-depleted T cells, or PBMCs provided the cDNA or gDNA that served as material.

Authors' methods: Amplification with reference gene primers provided the estimates of nucleated cell counts. Generated by immunoSEQ multiplex PCR, the TCRdb table keeps only in-frame clones and is missing some. Clone size and V and J calls were adopted from that table, with D and trimming inferred from the DNA. This sample yields about 250,000 clones, of which nearly 90% are seen a single time; about 3% belongs to the top ten. CDR3 length: 16 residues. Trimming cost V 0 bases and J 6 bases; bases outside gene matches: 6. CDR1 is SGHNT, CDR2 YYREEE, per germline (reference sequence). The material sequenced was peripheral blood. The TCR originated in a man younger than 35 with active or convalescent COVID-19. The chain couples TRBV5-4 to TRBJ2-3, with 11 positions matching TRBD2. The CDR3, as DNA: TGTGCCAGCAGCTTGGTTCTAGCGGGGGGACTGGATACGCAGTATTTT. It specifies CASSLVLAGGLDTQYF. Combining the CDR3 with reference TRBV5-4 and TRBJ2-3 gives the whole variable domain ETGVTQSPTHLIKTRGQQVTLRCSSQSGHNTVSWYQQALGQGPQFIFQYYREEENGRGNFPPRFSGLQFPNYSSELNVNALELDDSALYLCASSLVLAGGLDTQYFGPGTRLTVL.